The sequence of this TCR beta chain was determined in a study of Graves' ophthalmopathy and Graves' hyperthyroidism. CDR3 regions of TCR beta were amplified from RNA transcripts. Second-round multiplex PCR followed a first-round RT-PCR using HTBI primers. A single record per CDR3 protein comes from TCRdb applying MiXCR to the multiplex PCR reads. The sample yields about 700,000 distinct CDR3 sequences, about 40% seen once. Whole-study results and caveats: Using a 13-signature model, the authors split ophthalmopathy from stable hyperthyroidism, with roughly 90% sensitivity and around 84% specificity. Most thyroid clonotypes expanded beyond 0.001 frequency were also found in blood.

Concerning this clonotype itself: No antigen is known for it. One junction end disagrees with the germline gene, perhaps due to a read error.

The length of the CDR3 is 17 residues. Germline V gene lookup returns CDR1 MGHDK and CDR2 SYGVNS. The sequencing input was peripheral blood. The clonotype originates from an adult man with Graves' ophthalmopathy. The chain is built from TRBV25-1 and TRBJ1-2; no reliable D call. The CDR3: CASSLASSRATNYGCTF. For the CDR3, the DNA is TGTGCCAGCAGCTTGGCTTCTTCGCGGGCGACTAACTATGGCTGCACCTTC.